This T cell receptor beta chain was found in a study of T cell changes during pregnancy in multiple sclerosis. The assay was immunoSEQ multiplex PCR, and TCRdb's table has in-frame clones only and misses some. The sample records about 100,000 clones, 90% being singletons. This CDR3 has 12 residues. Per the germline V gene, CDR1 is SNHLY and CDR2 is FYNNEI. V shed 6 bases, J shed 9 bases, and the junction held 5 bases outside the gene matches. This clone has just a few counts. The TCR comes from a female donor in good health, enrolled as a control in a pregnancy study. This chain joins TRBV2 and TRBJ1-2, with 9 bases aligning to TRBD1. The specimen comprised peripheral blood, sampled in the second trimester of pregnancy. The CDR3 spells CASRTGGTSYTF. CDR3 coding DNA: TGTGCCAGCAGGACAGGGGGTACTAGCTACACCTTC.